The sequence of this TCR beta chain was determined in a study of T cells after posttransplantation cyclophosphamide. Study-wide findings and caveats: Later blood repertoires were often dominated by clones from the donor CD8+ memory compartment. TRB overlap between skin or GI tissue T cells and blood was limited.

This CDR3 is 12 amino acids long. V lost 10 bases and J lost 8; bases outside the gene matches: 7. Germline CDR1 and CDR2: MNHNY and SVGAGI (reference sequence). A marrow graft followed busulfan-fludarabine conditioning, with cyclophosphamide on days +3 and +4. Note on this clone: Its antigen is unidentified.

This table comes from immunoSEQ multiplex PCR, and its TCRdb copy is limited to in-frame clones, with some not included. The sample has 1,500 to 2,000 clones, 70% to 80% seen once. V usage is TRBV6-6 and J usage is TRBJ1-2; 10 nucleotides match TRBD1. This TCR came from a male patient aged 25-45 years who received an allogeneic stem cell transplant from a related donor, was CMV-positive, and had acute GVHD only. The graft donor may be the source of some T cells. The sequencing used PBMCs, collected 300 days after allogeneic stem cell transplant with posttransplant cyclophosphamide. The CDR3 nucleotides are TGTGCCACCACCGGGACAGGGGACGGCTACACCTTC. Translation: CATTGTGDGYTF.